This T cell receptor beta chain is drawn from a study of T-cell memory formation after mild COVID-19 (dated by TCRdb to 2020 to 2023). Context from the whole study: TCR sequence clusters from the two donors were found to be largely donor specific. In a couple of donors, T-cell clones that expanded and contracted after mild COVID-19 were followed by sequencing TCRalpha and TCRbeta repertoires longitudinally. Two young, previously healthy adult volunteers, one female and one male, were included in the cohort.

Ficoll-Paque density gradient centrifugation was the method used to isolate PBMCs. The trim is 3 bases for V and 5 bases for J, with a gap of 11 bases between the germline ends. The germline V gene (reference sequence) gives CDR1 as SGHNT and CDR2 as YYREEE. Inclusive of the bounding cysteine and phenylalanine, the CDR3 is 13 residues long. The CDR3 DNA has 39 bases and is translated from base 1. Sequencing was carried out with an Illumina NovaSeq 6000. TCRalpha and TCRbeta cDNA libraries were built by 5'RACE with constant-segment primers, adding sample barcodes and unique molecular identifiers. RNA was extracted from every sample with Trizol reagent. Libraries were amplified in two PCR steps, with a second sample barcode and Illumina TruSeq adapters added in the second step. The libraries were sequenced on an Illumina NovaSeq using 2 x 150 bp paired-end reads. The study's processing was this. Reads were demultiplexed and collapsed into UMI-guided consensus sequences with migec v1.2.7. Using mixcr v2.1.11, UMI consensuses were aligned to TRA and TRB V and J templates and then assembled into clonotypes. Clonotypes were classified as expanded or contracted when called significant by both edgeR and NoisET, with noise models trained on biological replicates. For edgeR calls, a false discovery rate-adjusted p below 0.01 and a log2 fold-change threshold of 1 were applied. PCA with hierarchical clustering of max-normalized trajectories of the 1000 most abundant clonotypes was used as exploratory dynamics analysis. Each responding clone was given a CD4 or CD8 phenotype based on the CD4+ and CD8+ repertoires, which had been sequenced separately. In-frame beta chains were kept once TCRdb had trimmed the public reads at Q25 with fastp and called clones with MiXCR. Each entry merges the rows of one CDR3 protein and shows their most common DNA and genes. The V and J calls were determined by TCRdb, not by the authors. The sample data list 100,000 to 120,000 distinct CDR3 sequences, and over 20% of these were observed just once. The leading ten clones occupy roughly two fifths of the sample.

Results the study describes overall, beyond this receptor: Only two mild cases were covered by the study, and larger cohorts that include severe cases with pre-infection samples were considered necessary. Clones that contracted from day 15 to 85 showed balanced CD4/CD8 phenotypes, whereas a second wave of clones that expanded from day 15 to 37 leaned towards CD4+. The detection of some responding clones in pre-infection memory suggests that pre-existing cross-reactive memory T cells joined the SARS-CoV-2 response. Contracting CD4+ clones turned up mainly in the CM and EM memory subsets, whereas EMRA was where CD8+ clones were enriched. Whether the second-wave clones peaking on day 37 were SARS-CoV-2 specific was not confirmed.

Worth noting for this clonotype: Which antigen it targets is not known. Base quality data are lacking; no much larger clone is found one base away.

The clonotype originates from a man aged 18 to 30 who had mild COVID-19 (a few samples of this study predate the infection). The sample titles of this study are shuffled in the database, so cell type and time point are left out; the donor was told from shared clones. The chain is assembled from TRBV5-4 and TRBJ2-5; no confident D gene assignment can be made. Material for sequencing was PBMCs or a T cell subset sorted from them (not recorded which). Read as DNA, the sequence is TGTGCCAGCAGCTATGAGGACCGGGAGACCCAGTACTTC. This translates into CASSYEDRETQYF.